The present entry profiles one TCR beta chain with its context. Sequencing was performed with immunoSEQ multiplex PCR; in TCRdb, only in-frame clones are kept and a portion is missing. Of tens of thousands of clones listed, less than 90% are singletons. This sample was taken from a study of control samples from healthy donors and cancer patients. V lost 7 bases and J 7 bases, leaving 16 bases between the germline ends. Germline V gene sequence: CDR1 WSHSY, CDR2 SAAADI. This CDR3 is built from 14 residues. Source material: blood. The chain links TRBV10-2 to TRBJ1-4; D not resolved. The clonotype comes from a woman aged 70-85 years in good health. The CDR3 region has the DNA TGCGCCAGCATGCCGGACGGGTTACGTGAAAAACTGTTTTTT. Translated: CASMPDGLREKLFF.